The 29 T cell receptor beta chains below were found in one sample sequenced in a study of blood T cell repertoires in COVID-19. The protocol was immunoSEQ multiplex PCR, while the TCRdb copy is restricted to in-frame clones and leaves out a portion. The table includes about 140,000 clones, roughly 86% detected once. Sequencing input: peripheral blood. Receptors originate from a man in his 70s with acute or convalescent COVID-19.

The V call is TRBV9, the J call TRBJ2-2; 15 bases fit TRBD2. The CDR3 covers 16 residues. Germline CDR1 reads SGDLS; CDR2 reads YYNGEE. V was clipped by 5 bases and J by 5 bases; unmatched bases: 4. The CDR3 DNA reads as TGTGCCAGCAGGAGGACTAGCGGGAGGGAAACCGGGGAGCTGTTTTTT. Amino acids: CASRRTSGRETGELFF.

J is TRBJ1-5 and V is TRBV5-1, with a possible D match to TRBD1 (5 bases). This CDR3 contains 16 residues. The V gene lost 0 bases and the J gene lost 3 bases, with 13 bases spanning the gap. Germline V lookup: CDR1 SGHRS, CDR2 YFSETQ. The CDR3 DNA sequence: TGCGCCAGCAGCTTGGGACCGGGGGGAACCAATCAGCCCCAGCATTTT. Protein sequence: CASSLGPGGTNQPQHF.

The chain is built from TRBV10-2 and TRBJ1-1; maybe TRBD1 (5 bases). CDR3 length: 16 residues. Trimming removed 2 bases at V and 8 bases at J, with 21 bases between. Germline assignment: CDR1 WSHSY and CDR2 SAAADI. The CDR3 loop is CASSEPLRTKHYEAFF. The DNA of the CDR3 is TGCGCCAGCAGTGAGCCCCTCCGGACAAAACATTACGAAGCTTTCTTT.

The V and J genes are TRBV4-2 and TRBJ1-6; possibly TRBD1 for D (6 bases). The V and J ends lost 1 base and 10 bases respectively, with 14 bases between them. Germline CDR1 is LGHNA and CDR2 is YNFKEQ. This CDR3 is built from 15 residues. CDR3 loop: CASSQGQAVGSPLHF. The CDR3 bases are TGTGCCAGCAGCCAAGGACAGGCCGTGGGATCACCCCTCCACTTT.

The chain recombines TRBV11-3 with TRBJ2-1; 11 nucleotides align to TRBD2. Germline assignment: CDR1 SGHNT and CDR2 YENEEA. Unmatched junction bases numbered 8, after V lost 5 bases and J lost 8 bases. This CDR3 is built from 15 residues. CDR3 sequence reads: CASSMTSGTGDEQFF. DNA of the CDR3: TGTGCCAGCAGCATGACTAGCGGGACGGGCGATGAGCAGTTCTTC.

V and J are TRBV14 and TRBJ1-6; D might be TRBD1 (5 bases). V gave up 0 bases and J gave up 11 bases, with 11 bases separating them. The CDR3 is 14 residues long. Per germline, CDR1 SGHDN and CDR2 FVKESK. CDR3 sequence reads: CASSQDLGGPPLHF. CDR3 sequence (DNA): TGTGCCAGCAGCCAAGATCTGGGGGGTCCACCCCTCCACTTT.

The J gene is TRBJ1-5, the V gene TRBV6-5; D not certain. V shed 6 bases and J shed 3 bases, with 15 bases lying between them. In germline, CDR1 is MNHEY, CDR2 SVGAGI. The CDR3 contains 15 residues. CDR3 sequence (DNA): TGTGCCAGCAGCCCACGGGGTCTATCCAATCAGCCCCAGCATTTT. Residues: CASSPRGLSNQPQHF.

The gene calls are TRBV6-5 and TRBJ1-2; D unresolved. Trimming removed 6 bases at V and 5 bases at J, with 13 bases between. CDR1 and CDR2 from the germline V gene are MNHEY and SVGAGI. This CDR3 has 13 residues. The CDR3 coding sequence is TGTGCCAGCAGCTCCCCCCGGGTTTATGGCTACACCTTC. Protein: CASSSPRVYGYTF.

V gene TRBV6-4 combines with J gene TRBJ1-2; D possibly corresponds to TRBD1 (5 bases). The CDR3 runs to 13 residues. Between the trimmed V and J ends, which lost 2 bases and 8 bases, there was a span of 12 bases. Germline V CDR1 and CDR2: MRHNA, SNTAGT. CDR3 nucleotides: TGTGCCAGCAGTGACGGGACTCATGAGGGCTACACCTTC. Protein sequence: CASSDGTHEGYTF.

This rearrangement joins TRBV9 to TRBJ1-1; D call uncertain. The germline V gene has CDR1 SGDLS and CDR2 YYNGEE. Trimming took off 4 bases at V and 4 bases at J, with 14 bases between the two ends. The CDR3 is made up of 14 amino acids. The CDR3 DNA sequence: TGTGCCAGCAGCTTCCTGAGCGAGGGCACTGAAGCTTTCTTT. It is translated as CASSFLSEGTEAFF.

This clone is a singleton in its sample. The chain joins TRBV7-2 to TRBJ2-7, with 10 bases aligning to TRBD2. The CDR3 has 15 residues. CDR1 is SGHTA and CDR2 is FQGNSA in the germline V gene. The trim removed 0 bases at V and 2 bases at J, leaving 1 base unmatched. The DNA of the CDR3 is TGTGCCAGCAGCTTAGCGCTAGCGGGAGCCTACGAGCAGTACTTC. Amino acids: CASSLALAGAYEQYF.

The chain is built from TRBV11-2 and TRBJ1-1; no firm D call. The germline V gene has CDR1 SGHAT and CDR2 FQNNGV. This CDR3 is 14 amino acids long. V lost 2 bases and J lost 1, with 8 bases in between. This CDR3 reads CASSLFSGNTEAFF. CDR3 bases: TGTGCCAGCAGCTTATTTAGTGGGAACACTGAAGCTTTCTTT.

The table lists this clone with a count of one. The CDR3 nucleotides read TGTGCCAGCAGTGACCATGGGGCAGGGGAAGGTGAAGCTTTCTTT. Translated: CASSDHGAGEGEAFF. The chain couples TRBV25-1 to TRBJ1-1; a weak D match, TRBD1 (6 bases). This CDR3 contains 15 residues. The germline V gene has CDR1 MGHDK and CDR2 SYGVNS. Trimming removed 3 bases from V and 7 bases from J, with 18 bases in between.

This clone showed up just once. The chain carries TRBV6-4 and TRBJ1-5, with unresolved D. Deletions cut 0 bases from V and 7 bases from J, with 7 bases between. The CDR3 runs 13 residues. The germline V gene has CDR1 MRHNA and CDR2 SNTAGT. This CDR3 is CASSDSVGQPQHF. The CDR3 DNA is TGTGCCAGCAGTGACTCCGTGGGCCAGCCCCAGCATTTT.

This clone has just a few counts. The chain recombines TRBV7-9 with TRBJ1-5; D call uncertain. Germline CDR1 and CDR2: SEHNR and FQNEAQ (reference sequence). V lost 2 bases, J lost 3 bases, and 14 bases lay in between. This CDR3 has 16 residues. CDR3 bases: TGTGCCAGCAGCTTAAATCTCAGAGGCAACAATCAGCCCCAGCATTTT. This codes for CASSLNLRGNNQPQHF.

This chain connects TRBV6-5 to TRBJ1-2, with a tentative D call TRBD1 (6 bases). The V gene lost 8 bases and the J gene lost 0 bases, with 16 bases spanning the gap. The CDR3 has 15 residues. Germline V lookup: CDR1 MNHEY, CDR2 SVGAGI. The CDR3: CASRARGGSNYGYTF. The CDR3 region has the DNA TGTGCCAGCCGAGCCAGGGGCGGATCTAACTATGGCTACACCTTC.

The V call is TRBV7-9, the J call TRBJ2-7; 8 bases align to TRBD1. The J segment lost 7 bases and the V segment lost 1 base, leaving 12 bases of the junction unmatched. The CDR3 has 16 residues. The V gene's germline CDR1 is SEHNR and CDR2 FQNEAQ (reference sequence). CDR3 bases: TGTGCCAGCAGCTTAGGCCGGACAGGGTGGATGGAGGAGCAGTACTTC. Protein sequence: CASSLGRTGWMEEQYF.

This clone was observed once. The rearrangement uses TRBV5-6 and TRBJ1-5; D perhaps matches TRBD1 (6 bases). CDR3 length equals 18 residues. CDR1 and CDR2 from the germline V gene are SGHDT and YYEEEE. V lost 3 bases and J lost 1, with 20 bases in between. CDR3 DNA: TGTGCCAGCAGCTGGGGAGGGCAGGGGATGGGGAGCAATCAGCCCCAGCATTTT. This codes for CASSWGGQGMGSNQPQHF. The full variable domain, with the rest looked up from reference TRBV5-6 and TRBJ1-5, is DAGVTQSPTHLIKTRGQQVTLRCSPKSGHDTVSWYQQALGQGPQFIFQYYEEEERQRGNFPDRFSGHQFPNYSSELNVNALLLGDSALYLCASSWGGQGMGSNQPQHFGDGTRLSIL.

The V call is TRBV9, the J call TRBJ2-2; TRBD2 agrees at 9 bases. The CDR3 has 20 amino acids. J was trimmed by 4 bases and V by 0 bases; bases with no gene match: 16. CDR1 and CDR2 (germline): SGDLS, YYNGEE. The CDR3 DNA is TGTGCCAGCAGCGTAGGGGGGTTAGCGGGAGCCACCGGTTCCACCGGGGAGCTGTTTTTT. Its translation is CASSVGGLAGATGSTGELFF.

The chain's CDR3 is CASSLGLQGANYGYTF. The CDR3 DNA follows: TGTGCCAGCAGCTTAGGACTACAGGGAGCTAACTATGGCTACACCTTC. This sequence joins TRBV7-6 and TRBJ1-2; TRBD1 might be the D (6 bases). The CDR3 runs to 16 residues. The germline V and J ends were trimmed by 1 base and 0 bases, with 12 bases remaining between them. CDR1 SGHVS and CDR2 FNYEAQ come from the germline V gene.

This sequence joins TRBV11-3 and TRBJ1-1; the D is unclear. V was cut by 1 base and J by 1 base, with 7 bases left in between. This CDR3 has 14 amino acids. Germline CDR1 and CDR2: SGHNT and YENEEA. The CDR3 DNA sequence: TGTGCCAGCAGCTTAGCCGTAGAGAACACTGAAGCTTTCTTT. Its protein product is CASSLAVENTEAFF.

The CDR3 reads CASSLEQGGYGYTF. The CDR3 nucleotides read TGTGCCAGCAGCTTGGAACAGGGGGGCTATGGCTACACCTTC. The V and J genes are TRBV5-4 and TRBJ1-2, with 8 bases that match TRBD1. CDR3 length equals 14 residues. The germline V gene encodes CDR1 SGHNT and CDR2 YYREEE (reference sequence). J was trimmed by 4 bases and V by 0 bases; bases with no gene match: 2.

The V and J genes are TRBV27 and TRBJ1-5; D uncertain. From germline, CDR1 is MNHEY and CDR2 SMNVEV (reference sequence). V was shortened by 2 bases and J by 4 bases, with 18 bases between the two germline ends. This CDR3 has 17 residues. CDR3 sequence (DNA): TGTGCCAGCAGTTTAAAATCGTCGGCAGGTGAAAATCAGCCCCAGCATTTT. It yields the protein CASSLKSSAGENQPQHF.

This clone was picked up a small number of times. The chain links TRBV3-1 (or the pseudogene TRBV3-2) to TRBJ1-6, with 10 bases lining up with TRBD1. Germline CDR1 is LGHDT and CDR2 is YNNKEL (reference sequence). Losses at the gene ends were 4 bases for V and 11 bases for J; bases not matched to a gene: 11. The CDR3 has 16 amino acids. As DNA, the CDR3 is TGTGCCAGCAGCCCTCCAAGACAGGGGGCTACCCCACCCCTCCACTTT. It specifies CASSPPRQGATPPLHF.

J is TRBJ1-5 and V is TRBV27; weak D call: TRBD1 (5 bases). V was clipped by 3 bases and J by 5 bases, with 8 bases between them. Germline loops: CDR1 MNHEY, CDR2 SMNVEV (reference sequence). The CDR3 is 13 residues long. CDR3 residues: CASSLEGHQPQHF. The CDR3 coding sequence is TGTGCCAGCAGTTTGGAGGGGCATCAGCCCCAGCATTTT.

The gene calls are TRBV9 and TRBJ2-5; 7 positions match TRBD1. Looked up from germline, CDR1 is SGDLS and CDR2 is YYNGEE. Trimming took 4 bases from V and 5 from J; bases not matched to a gene: 11. This CDR3 is 15 amino acids long. CDR3 residues: CASSPIGQAQETQYF. CDR3 DNA sequence: TGTGCCAGCAGCCCTATTGGACAGGCCCAGGAGACCCAGTACTTC.

The chain couples TRBV19 to TRBJ1-6, with a tentative D call TRBD1 (5 bases). The germline V gene encodes CDR1 LNHDA and CDR2 SQIVND (reference sequence). The V end lost 7 bases, the J end lost 6 bases, and 13 bases lay between the germline ends. The CDR3 has 14 residues. CDR3 DNA: TGTGCCAGTATCTCTGACAGAGCTAATTCACCCCTCCACTTT. Residues: CASISDRANSPLHF.

This clone came up a few times. V usage is TRBV5-1 and J usage is TRBJ1-5; D ambiguous. The CDR3 spans 13 residues. The V and J ends lost 0 bases and 4 bases respectively, with 5 bases between them. Germline-derived CDR1 and CDR2 are SGHRS and YFSETQ. CDR3: CASSLAQNQPQHF. CDR3 bases: TGCGCCAGCAGCTTGGCTCAGAATCAGCCCCAGCATTTT.

The chain employs TRBV10-1 and TRBJ2-2; the D gene is possibly TRBD1 (6 bases). Looked up from germline, CDR1 is WNHNN and CDR2 is SYGVQD (reference sequence). The CDR3 is 17 amino acids. Deletions cut 0 bases from V and 2 bases from J, with 13 bases between. The CDR3 bases are TGCGCCAGCAGTGAGTCGAGCTGGGGGCAAAACACCGGGGAGCTGTTTTTT. It yields the protein CASSESSWGQNTGELFF.